Listed below are T cell receptor beta chains from one sample, sequenced in a study of blood T cell repertoires in COVID-19. Sequenced by immunoSEQ multiplex PCR; TCRdb stores in-frame clones only, minus some. In the table there are roughly 190,000 clones, 70% to 90% of which are singletons. The material sequenced was PBMCs or T cells enriched from blood (not recorded which). These receptors all come from a woman aged 18-30 years who had recovered from COVID-19. CDR3s include the opening cysteine and the closing phenylalanine or tryptophan. A D gene is named only where the DNA matches it firmly. A row's size may be missing; if present it is once, few, many or a size class.

>TRBD2|-|TRBV5-4|TRBJ2-2
CASSTALAGGTGELFF
TGTGCCAGCAGCACCGCTCTAGCGGGAGGCACCGGGGAGCTGTTTTTT
>-|many|TRBV5-5|TRBJ1-4
CASSFAFPEGKLFF
TGTGCCAGCAGCTTCGCGTTCCCCGAGGGAAAACTGTTTTTT
>TRBD2|-|TRBV28|TRBJ2-1
CASSLPSGSGGNEQFF
TGTGCCAGCAGTTTACCAAGCGGGAGTGGGGGCAATGAGCAGTTCTTC
>TRBD2|few|TRBV4-1|TRBJ2-1
CASSQDQREVGEQFF
TGCGCCAGCAGCCAAGACCAGCGGGAGGTAGGTGAGCAGTTCTTC
>TRBD1|-|TRBV7-6|TRBJ2-2
CASSLVDGQGNGELFF
TGTGCCAGCAGCTTAGTGGACGGACAGGGGAACGGGGAGCTGTTTTTT
>-|-|TRBV7-2|TRBJ2-2
CASSRGLFIGELFF
TGTGCCAGCAGCCGCGGACTTTTCATTGGGGAGCTGTTTTTT
>TRBD2|once|TRBV11-2|TRBJ2-2
CASSSSRGGIIGELFF
TGTGCCAGCAGCTCCTCTCGCGGGGGGATTATCGGGGAGCTGTTTTTT
>TRBD1|-|TRBV27|TRBJ2-3
CASRDRGADTQYF
TGTGCCAGCCGGGACAGGGGAGCAGATACGCAGTATTTT
>-|-|TRBV9|TRBJ1-1
CASSVAPPQVMNTEAFF
TGTGCCAGCAGCGTAGCCCCACCACAGGTTATGAACACTGAAGCTTTCTTT
>-|once|TRBV6-1|TRBJ1-2
CASSEAKRNYGYTF
TGTGCCAGCAGTGAAGCGAAACGGAACTATGGCTACACCTTC
>TRBD1|-|TRBV4-2|TRBJ1-1
CASTHRGHTEAFF
TGTGCCAGCACCCACAGGGGTCACACTGAAGCTTTCTTT
>TRBD2|-|TRBV9|TRBJ2-1
CASSDDVAGVFEQFF
TGTGCCAGCTCGGACGACGTAGCGGGAGTTTTTGAGCAGTTCTTC
>TRBD2|-|TRBV20-1|TRBJ2-7
CSASGLAGGYEQYF
TGCAGTGCTAGTGGACTAGCGGGAGGCTACGAGCAGTACTTC
>-|-|TRBV3-1/TRBV3-2|TRBJ1-2
CASSQDSRFAVSNYGYTF
TGTGCCAGCAGCCAGGACAGCCGGTTCGCGGTTTCTAACTATGGCTACACCTTC
>-|-|TRBV15|TRBJ1-3
CATSRDIWAEDQRSGNTIYF
TGTGCCACCAGCAGAGATATCTGGGCGGAGGACCAACGCTCTGGAAACACCATATATTTT
>TRBD1|-|TRBV7-2|TRBJ1-6
CASSFNRGLHSPLHF
TGTGCCAGCAGCTTTAACAGGGGACTCCATTCACCCCTCCACTTT
>-|-|TRBV30|TRBJ1-2
CAWSVRWNYGYTF
TGTGCCTGGAGTGTGCGGTGGAACTATGGCTACACCTTC
>-|-|TRBV5-1|TRBJ2-3
CASSLYRGGGTDTQYF
TGCGCCAGCAGCTTGTACAGGGGAGGAGGTACAGATACGCAGTATTTT
>-|-|TRBV11-2|TRBJ1-3
CASSSFSSGNTIYF
TGTGCCAGCAGCTCATTTAGCTCTGGAAACACCATATATTTT
>-|-|TRBV27|TRBJ2-1
CASQKGRSSYNEQFF
TGTGCCAGTCAAAAGGGGCGGAGCTCCTACAATGAGCAGTTCTTC
>-|-|TRBV7-2|TRBJ2-7
CASSSTWAGQEQYF
TGTGCCAGCAGCTCCACTTGGGCAGGACAAGAGCAGTACTTC
>TRBD1|-|TRBV5-1|TRBJ2-7
CASSAHRGPDEQYF
TGCGCCAGCAGCGCACACAGGGGGCCGGACGAGCAGTACTTC
>TRBD2|-|TRBV7-2|TRBJ2-7
CASSISRASGRGEQYF
TGTGCCAGCAGCATCTCTCGGGCTAGCGGGAGGGGTGAGCAGTACTTC
>TRBD1|-|TRBV27|TRBJ1-2
CASSWGQGTYGYTF
TGTGCCAGCAGTTGGGGACAGGGGACCTATGGCTACACCTTC
>-|-|TRBV9|TRBJ1-2
CASSVADSQPYGYTF
TGTGCCAGCAGCGTAGCGGACAGTCAGCCCTATGGCTACACCTTC
>TRBD1|-|TRBV7-6|TRBJ2-1
CASSLIGQGALDEQFF
TGTGCCAGCAGCTTAATTGGGCAGGGGGCATTGGATGAGCAGTTCTTC
>-|-|TRBV27|TRBJ2-3
CASSQGQWDTQYF
TGTGCCAGCAGTCAGGGGCAATGGGATACGCAGTATTTT
>-|-|TRBV6-2/TRBV6-3|TRBJ2-1
CASSYSGHQHNEQFF
TGTGCCAGCAGTTATTCGGGACACCAACATAATGAGCAGTTCTTC
>-|-|TRBV7-9|TRBJ1-1
CASPSGGTNTEAFF
TGTGCCAGCCCTTCGGGGGGGACGAACACTGAAGCTTTCTTT
>-|-|TRBV2|TRBJ1-3
CASSEQGNTIYF
TGTGCCAGCAGTGAACAGGGAAACACCATATATTTT
>-|-|TRBV7-9|TRBJ2-1
CASSLASSAEQFF
TGTGCCAGCAGCTTAGCTTCTAGCGCTGAGCAGTTCTTC
>TRBD2|-|TRBV30|TRBJ2-7
CAWSPGLAYEQYF
TGTGCCTGGAGTCCGGGACTAGCTTACGAGCAGTACTTC